A selection of T cell receptor beta chains follows, all from one sample in a study of technical replicates of blood from a handful of donors. Profiled with immunoSEQ multiplex PCR; TCRdb holds only in-frame clones, not every one. The repertoire has 85,000 to 100,000 clones, almost 96% of them found once; the top ten carry approximately 0.2%. Sequenced sample: T cells isolated from PBMCs. All receptors come from a human donor in good health. The CDR3 runs from the conserved cysteine through the conserved F or W. A D gene is named only where the DNA matches it firmly. Part of the rows lack a size; the others show once, few, many or a class for expanded clones.

CDR3 DNA	CDR3 protein	D gene	V gene	clone size	J gene
TGTGCCAGCAGTTTAAACAGCTATTCCTACGAGCAGTACTTC	CASSLNSYSYEQYF	NA	TRBV28	NA	TRBJ2-7
TGCGCCAGCAGCACGGACAGTAACTATGGCTACACCTTC	CASSTDSNYGYTF	NA	TRBV5-1	NA	TRBJ1-2
TGTGCCTGGAGGAAGAGAAATGAGCAGTTCTTC	CAWRKRNEQFF	NA	TRBV30	few	TRBJ2-1
TGTGCCAGCACCGGCTCGGCAGGCCAAGAGACCCAGTACTTC	CASTGSAGQETQYF	NA	TRBV5-4	NA	TRBJ2-5
TGTGCCAGCACCATGGATTATAGCAACACTGAAGCTTTCTTT	CASTMDYSNTEAFF	NA	TRBV2	few	TRBJ1-1
TGCGCCAGCAGCCCCTTAGGGACAGGGGGCTACGAGCAGTACTTC	CASSPLGTGGYEQYF	TRBD1	TRBV5-1	NA	TRBJ2-7
TGTGCCAGCAGTGCCGGCTTGAGACAGCTGTTTAACTATGGCTACACCTTC	CASSAGLRQLFNYGYTF	NA	TRBV6-1	NA	TRBJ1-2
TGTGCCAGCAGCGTTACGACCGGGACAGCCTACGAGCAGTACTTC	CASSVTTGTAYEQYF	TRBD1	TRBV9	NA	TRBJ2-7
TGTGCCACCAGAGGGAGGGGCGGAGGCAATCAGCCCCAGCATTTT	CATRGRGGGNQPQHF	NA	TRBV15	NA	TRBJ1-5
TGTGCCAGCAGTTCCGGACTAGCGGGAGATGTTGAGCAGTACTTC	CASSSGLAGDVEQYF	TRBD2	TRBV28	NA	TRBJ2-7
TGTGCCAGCTCACCCTCTTTAGTCCTCACAGATACGCAGTATTTT	CASSPSLVLTDTQYF	NA	TRBV18	NA	TRBJ2-3
TGTGCCTGGAGACAACAGGGGGCCGGAGAGACCCAGTACTTC	CAWRQQGAGETQYF	TRBD1	TRBV30	NA	TRBJ2-5
TGTGCCAGTGTCCCAGGCAGGGGGCGCAATCAGCCCCAGCATTTT	CASVPGRGRNQPQHF	TRBD1	TRBV19	once	TRBJ1-5
TGTGCCAGCAGTTCAATAGCGGGAGAGGGCACAGATACGCAGTATTTT	CASSSIAGEGTDTQYF	TRBD2	TRBV28	NA	TRBJ2-3
TGTGCCAGCAGCCTCCATCTACAGGGGGCCACCGGGGAGCTGTTTTTT	CASSLHLQGATGELFF	TRBD1	TRBV6-6	NA	TRBJ2-2
TGTGCCAGCAGCTTCCCGGCGGCCTATGGCTACACCTTC	CASSFPAAYGYTF	NA	TRBV5-4	NA	TRBJ1-2
TGTGCCAGCAGGGGGAGGACTAGCACAGATACGCAGTATTTT	CASRGRTSTDTQYF	NA	TRBV19	NA	TRBJ2-3